A selection of T cell receptor beta chains follows, all from one sample in a study of siplizumab effects on memory and regulatory T cells. Produced via immunoSEQ multiplex PCR; TCRdb's table is partial and in-frame only. The table has about 99,000 clones, 93% seen once; the top ten hold 0.62%. Specimen: Tregs sorted from blood. All receptors come from a human donor in good health. Both conserved end residues are trimmed from each CDR3. The order of the fields is V gene, CDR3 protein.

V: TRBV4-1
CDR3: ASSRGTGSNQPQH

V: TRBV6-6
CDR3: ASSSDGNYGYT

V: TRBV30
CDR3: AWSARGTQY

V: TRBV4-1
CDR3: ASSQAKGTSGSRGDTQY

V: TRBV7-2
CDR3: ASRRQMNTEAF

V: TRBV5-1
CDR3: ASSPVAGADTQY

V: TRBV28
CDR3: ASSPVVRGAYNEQF

V: TRBV19
CDR3: ASSISGAGTGELF

V: TRBV25-1
CDR3: ASSPGNTIY

V: TRBV11-1
CDR3: ASSLAPWRRGTDTQY

V: TRBV7-2
CDR3: ASSLGGTNEKLF